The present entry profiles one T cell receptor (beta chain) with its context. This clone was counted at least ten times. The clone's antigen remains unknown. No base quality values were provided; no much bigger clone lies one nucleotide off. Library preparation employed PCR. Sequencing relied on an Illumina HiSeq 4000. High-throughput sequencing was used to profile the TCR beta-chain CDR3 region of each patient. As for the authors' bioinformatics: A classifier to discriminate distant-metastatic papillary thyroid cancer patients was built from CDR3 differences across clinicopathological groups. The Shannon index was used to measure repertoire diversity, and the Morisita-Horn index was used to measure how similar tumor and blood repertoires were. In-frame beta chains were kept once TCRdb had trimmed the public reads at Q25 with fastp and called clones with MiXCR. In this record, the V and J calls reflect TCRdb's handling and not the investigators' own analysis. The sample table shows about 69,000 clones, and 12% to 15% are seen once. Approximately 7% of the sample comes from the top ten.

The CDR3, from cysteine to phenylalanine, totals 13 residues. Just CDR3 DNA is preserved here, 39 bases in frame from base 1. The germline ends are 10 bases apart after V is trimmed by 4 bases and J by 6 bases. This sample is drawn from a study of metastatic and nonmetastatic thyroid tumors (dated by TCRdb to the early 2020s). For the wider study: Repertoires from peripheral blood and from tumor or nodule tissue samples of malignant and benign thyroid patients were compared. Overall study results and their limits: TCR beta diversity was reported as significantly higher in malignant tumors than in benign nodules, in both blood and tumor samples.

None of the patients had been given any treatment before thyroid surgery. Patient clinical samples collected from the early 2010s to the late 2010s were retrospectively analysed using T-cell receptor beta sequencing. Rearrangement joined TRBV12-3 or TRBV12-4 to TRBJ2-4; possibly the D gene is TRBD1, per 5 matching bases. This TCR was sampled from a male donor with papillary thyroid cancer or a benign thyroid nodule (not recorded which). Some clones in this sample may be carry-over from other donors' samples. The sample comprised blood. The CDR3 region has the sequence CASSSTTGNIQYF. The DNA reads TGTGCCAGCAGTTCAACTACAGGAAACATTCAGTACTTC.